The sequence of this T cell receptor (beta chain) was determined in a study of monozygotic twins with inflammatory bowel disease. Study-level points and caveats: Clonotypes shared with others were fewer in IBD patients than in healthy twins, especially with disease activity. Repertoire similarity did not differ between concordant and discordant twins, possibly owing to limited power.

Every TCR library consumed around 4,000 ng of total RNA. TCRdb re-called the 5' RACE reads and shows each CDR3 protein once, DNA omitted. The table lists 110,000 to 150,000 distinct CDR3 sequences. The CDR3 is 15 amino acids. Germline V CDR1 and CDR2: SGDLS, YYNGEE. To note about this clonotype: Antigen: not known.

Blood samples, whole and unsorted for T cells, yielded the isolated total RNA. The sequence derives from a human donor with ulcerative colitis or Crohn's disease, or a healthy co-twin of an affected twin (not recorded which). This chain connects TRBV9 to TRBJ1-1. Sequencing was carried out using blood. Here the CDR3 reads CASSPSHTMNTEAFF.